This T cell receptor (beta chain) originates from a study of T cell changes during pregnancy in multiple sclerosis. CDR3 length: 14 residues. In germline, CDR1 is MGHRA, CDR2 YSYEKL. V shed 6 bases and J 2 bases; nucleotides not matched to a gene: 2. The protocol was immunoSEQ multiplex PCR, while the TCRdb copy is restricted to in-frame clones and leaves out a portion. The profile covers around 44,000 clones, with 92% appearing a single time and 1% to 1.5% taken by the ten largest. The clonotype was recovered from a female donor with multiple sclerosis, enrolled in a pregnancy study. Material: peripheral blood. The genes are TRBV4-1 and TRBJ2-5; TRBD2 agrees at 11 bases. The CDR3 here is CASRGTSGQETQYF. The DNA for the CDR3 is TGCGCCAGCAGGGGGACTAGCGGACAAGAGACCCAGTACTTC.